The clone carrying this T cell receptor beta chain was found many times. The table came from immunoSEQ multiplex PCR; TCRdb's copy has only in-frame clones and leaves some out. Of about 55,000 clones listed, 55% to 75% are singletons. The data originate from a study of CD4+ T cells in melanoma. From germline, CDR1 is SGHTA and CDR2 FQGNSA. V dropped 1 base and J dropped 7; count of bases not matched to a gene: 5. The CDR3 loop spans 15 amino acids. The gene calls are TRBV7-2 and TRBJ2-1; 9 bases map to TRBD2. The sequencing sample was made of tumor tissue. The sequence was obtained from a human donor with melanoma. The CDR3 here is CASSLGGGADNEQFF. The CDR3 nucleotides read TGTGCCAGCAGCTTAGGCGGGGGGGCGGATAATGAGCAGTTCTTC.